Here is one T cell receptor beta chain with its context. This clone came up once. The target of this receptor is not known. Base quality data are lacking; no much larger clone is found one base away. The V end gives up 7 bases and the J end 1 base, leaving 5 bases in the junction not matched to a gene. CDR1 and CDR2, looked up from the germline V gene, are SNHLY and FYNNEI. The CDR3 runs 15 amino acids, cysteine and phenylalanine included. The kept DNA is CDR3 alone, 45 bases in frame from the first base. The immunoSEQ hsTCRB v3.0 assay was used at survey level resolution to sequence the TRB variable region. The targeted TRB sequencing depth was about 40,000-55,000 T-cell genomes per sample. TRB libraries were pooled and sequenced on an Illumina MiSeq using a v3 150-cycle kit. Under the source paper's analysis protocol: Repertoire analysis was performed in R inside a reproducible Nextflow workflow that covered QC, data transformation and analysis. LymphoSeq2, an R package for AIRR-Seq data exploration, was used to implement custom analyses. A few samples yielding fewer than 5000 total TRB sequences were excluded, leaving 188 analyzed HIV repertoires. Among the 188 retained HIV repertoires, about 59 were collected before ART initiation and some 130 were collected after ART initiation. Repertoires were downsampled to 5000 TRB nucleotide sequences, with summary statistics averaged over 100 downsampling iterations. TRB sequences were retained for analysis only if CDR3 regions of at least seven amino acids were present. A Shannon entropy-derived clonality score and the Gini coefficient were used to measure diversity. Repertoire networks linked the top 5000 CDR3 amino acid sequences whenever two sequences differed by an edit distance of one. Antigen specificity groups and MHC restriction were predicted for TRB CDR3 amino acid sequences with GLIPH2. To flag known associations with CMV, EBV, HIV or tissue antigens, CDR3 amino acid sequences were compared against VDJdb and McPAS-TCR. Pre-ART, post-ART and control groups were compared with Wilcoxon signed-rank tests and Holm-Bonferroni correction. What TCRdb holds here is the immuneACCESS table cut down to in-frame rearrangements. Part of the clones is not present; checked against another copy, under half of the missing clones reflect an unresolved V gene, and the others are unexplained. V and J calls and clone size are copied from that table; D and trimming were computed from the DNA. For this sample there are fewer than 10,000 clones; over 70% appear just once. 20% of the sample rests with the top ten.

Inclusion was restricted to participants for whom at least one PBMC sample before ART initiation and at least two post-ART samples were available. All participants with HIV were treated in the United States of America. Before DNA extraction, cryopreserved samples of roughly 0.9-11 million PBMC were thawed and washed. At the time of the earliest PBMC sample for each participant with HIV, ages ranged from 23 to 54 years. PBMC samples were contributed by each participant from 1-4 timepoints before ART initiation and 2-8 timepoints after ART initiation, with a median of 7 samples. For every participant, serial HIV viral load, CD4+ T-cell count, ART history and demographic data were obtained. Using a Qiagen kit on a QIAcube, genomic DNA was extracted from unsorted PBMC, with samples processed in batches of 12. This record belongs to a study of long-term antiretroviral therapy in people with HIV (dated by TCRdb to about 2022). Some background on the complete study: The earliest samples were collected roughly a decade before the 2015 WHO recommendation for immediate ART, at a time when ART was usually postponed until CD4 counts fell. A retrospective serial study tested whether ART initiation and durable HIV suppression were associated with changes in peripheral blood TRB repertoire composition and diversity. The cohort contributed fewer than 200 cryopreserved PBMC samples from around 33 adults with confirmed HIV infection, collected serially over a mean of 6 years (range 1-12). Of the roughly 27 participants with HIV, approximately 11 were female. No cross-contamination during QIAcube processing was seen in test extractions of a monoclonal T-cell line run alongside around 31 polyclonal samples.

Overall study outcomes, separate from this receptor: HIV repertoires had narrower CDR3 length ranges than controls, and the network structure suggested an antigen-experienced repertoire that shifted only slightly toward naive after ART. Samples dated from the mid-2000s to the late 2010s, and the ART regimens used may be less effective than current ones. Inferences about post-ART repertoire changes were limited because no data were available on ART adherence, viral resistance or therapy changes. Limited PBMC availability meant only the TCR beta chain was sequenced, without alpha chain pairing. ART initiation was associated with a significant increase in TRB diversity, but diversity stayed significantly below transplant donor controls even after long-term ART. Unsorted PBMC were profiled instead of sorted CD4+ and CD8+ T cells because pre-ART samples had limited cell numbers. Expanded TRB clones identified before ART initiation dominated the repertoire across all time points, though the dominance fluctuated and decreased in many PLHIV after ART.

The sequencing here drew on unsorted PBMCs, taken 1.8 years before starting antiretroviral therapy. This receptor was taken from a middle-aged man with HIV. The chain couples TRBV2 to TRBJ2-1, with TRBD2 matching 9 junction bases. The nucleotides are TGTGCCAGCATGGGAGCGGGGGGATCCTACAATGAGCAGTTCTTC. Its protein product is CASMGAGGSYNEQFF.